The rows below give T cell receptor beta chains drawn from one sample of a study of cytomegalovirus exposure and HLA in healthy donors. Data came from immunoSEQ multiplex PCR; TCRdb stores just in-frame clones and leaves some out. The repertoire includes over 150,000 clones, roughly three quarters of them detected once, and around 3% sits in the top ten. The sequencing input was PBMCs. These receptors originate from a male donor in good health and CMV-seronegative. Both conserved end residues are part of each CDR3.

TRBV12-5,CASGLGRDQPQHF
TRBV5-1,CASSPPGVETQYF
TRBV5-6,CASSRTMTGGQPQHF
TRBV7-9,CASSLAQGISGNTIYF
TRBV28,CASSTTGKESPGYTF
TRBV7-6,CASSRDSNTEAFF
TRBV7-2,CASSLVSGETDTQYF
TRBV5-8,CASALRVSNQPQHF
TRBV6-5,CASSYVGDTEAFF
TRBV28,CASSPRQGYEQYF
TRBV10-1,CASTEPSGQGVDEQFF
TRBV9,CASKPTGDHNEQFF
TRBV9,CASSGYTDTQYF
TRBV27,CASRAEASSYEQYF
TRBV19,CASSPYLRHMNTEAFF
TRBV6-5,CASSYLGGTASYEQYF
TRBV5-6,CASSKKGTHMNTEAFF
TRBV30,CAWSRDSSYEQYF
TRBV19,CASVTGSTEAFF
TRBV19,CASTPVRGYTGNQPQHF
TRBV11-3,CASTQPGTGASGYTF
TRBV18,CASSPRDRGQGTEAFF
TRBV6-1,CASSFQRGAYEQYF
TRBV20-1,CSVNSQPQHF
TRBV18,CASSPGGRYEQYF
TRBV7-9,CASSFPGATEAFF
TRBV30,CAWSPRGTGGWSPLHF
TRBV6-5,CASSQDGGYIQYF
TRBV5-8,CASSLLDRKNTEAFF
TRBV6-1,CASRNAGEAFF
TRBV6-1,CASSEEEGAGNQPQHF
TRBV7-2,CASSLLLGRGQPQHF
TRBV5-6,CASSLRLAGTSTDTQYF
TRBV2,CASTPTVPDTQYF
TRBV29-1,CSVEIGEGYEQYF
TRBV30,CAWSVPSYRGRKFF
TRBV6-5,CASRGTGVRQPQHF
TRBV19,CASSTTLAVVHEQYF
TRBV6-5,CASSSGEGSNQPQHF
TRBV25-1,CASSDPGSEKLFF
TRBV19,CASTSGQGAAEAFF
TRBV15,CATSRALTSDEQFF
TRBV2,CASSEWASGRMETQYF
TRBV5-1,CATWSLQGAGVNTEAFF
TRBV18,CASQPVAGNTEAFF
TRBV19,CASTLVDRGTEAFF
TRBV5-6,CASSLGLGGQPQHF
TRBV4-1,CASSQGRVAQPQHF
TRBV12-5,CASGLVLSGPQHF
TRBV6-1,CASSEAGGETQYF
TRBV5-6,CASSLWDRDTEAFF
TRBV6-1,CASSFTGASYEQYF
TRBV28,CASSLWTSLGNQPQHF
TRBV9,CASSVGSPVEGYGYTF
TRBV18,CASSSGLGSYSNQPQHF
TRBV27,CASSLKGGRGNEQFF
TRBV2,CASSERRTEAFF